Described below is a single T cell receptor beta chain sequence and its context. Profiling relied on immunoSEQ multiplex PCR, and the TCRdb table lists in-frame clones only, not all of them. The sample lists fewer than 90,000 clones, 75% to 95% seen once, with 0.65% to 1% in the top ten. The V end lost 6 bases, the J end lost 0 bases, and 9 bases lay between the germline ends. Germline V gene lookup returns CDR1 MNHEY and CDR2 SVGAGI. The CDR3 has 14 residues. The sample originates from a study of T cell changes during pregnancy in multiple sclerosis. The chain employs TRBV6-5 and TRBJ1-3; D not certain. Sample: peripheral blood, taken in the second trimester of pregnancy. The origin of this receptor is a female donor with multiple sclerosis, enrolled in a pregnancy study. In DNA, the CDR3 is TGTGCCAGCAGCGTAGGAGACTCTGGAAACACCATATATTTT. Protein product: CASSVGDSGNTIYF.